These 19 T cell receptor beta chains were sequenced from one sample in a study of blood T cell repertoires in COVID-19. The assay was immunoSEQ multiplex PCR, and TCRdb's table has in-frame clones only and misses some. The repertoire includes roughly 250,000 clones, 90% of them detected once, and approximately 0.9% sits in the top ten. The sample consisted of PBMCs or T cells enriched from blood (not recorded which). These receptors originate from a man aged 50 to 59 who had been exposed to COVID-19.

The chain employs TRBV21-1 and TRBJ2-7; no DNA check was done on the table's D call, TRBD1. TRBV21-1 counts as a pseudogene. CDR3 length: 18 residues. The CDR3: CASSPLGDIQIFTYEQYV. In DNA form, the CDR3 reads TGTGCCAGCAGCCCCTTGGGGGACATCCAAATTTTTACCTACGAGCAGTACGTC.

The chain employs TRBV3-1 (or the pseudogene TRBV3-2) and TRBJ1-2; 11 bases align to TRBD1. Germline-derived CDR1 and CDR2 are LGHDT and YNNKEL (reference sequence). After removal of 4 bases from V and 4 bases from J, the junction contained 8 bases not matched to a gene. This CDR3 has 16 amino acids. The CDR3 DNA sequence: TGTGCCAGCAGCCGGACAGGGGGCGCGGCGTTCTATGGCTACACCTTC. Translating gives CASSRTGGAAFYGYTF.

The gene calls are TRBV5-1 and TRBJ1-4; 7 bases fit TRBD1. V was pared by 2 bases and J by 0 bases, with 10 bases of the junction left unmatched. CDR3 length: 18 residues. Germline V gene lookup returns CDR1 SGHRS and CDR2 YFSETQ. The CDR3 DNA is TGCGCCAGCAGCTTAGCAGGGGGTACGGATGCAACTAATGAAAAACTGTTTTTT. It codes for CASSLAGGTDATNEKLFF.

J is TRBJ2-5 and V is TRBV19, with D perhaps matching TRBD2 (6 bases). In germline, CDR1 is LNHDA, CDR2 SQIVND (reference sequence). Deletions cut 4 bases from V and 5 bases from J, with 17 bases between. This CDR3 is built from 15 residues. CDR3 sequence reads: CASSRASVWGETQYF. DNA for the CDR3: TGTGCCAGTAGTAGGGCTAGCGTATGGGGGGAGACCCAGTACTTC.

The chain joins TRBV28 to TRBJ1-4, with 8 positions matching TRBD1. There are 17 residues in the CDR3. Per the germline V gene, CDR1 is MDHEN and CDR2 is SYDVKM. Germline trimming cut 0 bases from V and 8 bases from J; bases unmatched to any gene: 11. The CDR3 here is CASSLWGTGGRGEKLFF. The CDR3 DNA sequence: TGTGCCAGCAGTTTATGGGGTACAGGGGGGCGGGGGGAAAAACTGTTTTTT.

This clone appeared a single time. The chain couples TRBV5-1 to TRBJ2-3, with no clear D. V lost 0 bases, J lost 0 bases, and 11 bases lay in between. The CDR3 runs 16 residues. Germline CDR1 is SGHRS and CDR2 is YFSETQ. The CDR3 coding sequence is TGCGCCAGCAGCTTGGCCCCGTTAACTAGCACAGATACGCAGTATTTT. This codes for CASSLAPLTSTDTQYF. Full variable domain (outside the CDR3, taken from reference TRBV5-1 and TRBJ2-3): KAGVTQTPRYLIKTRGQQVTLSCSPISGHRSVSWYQQTPGQGLQFLFEYFSETQRNKGNFPGRFSGRQFSNSRSEMNVSTLELGDSALYLCASSLAPLTSTDTQYFGPGTRLTVL.

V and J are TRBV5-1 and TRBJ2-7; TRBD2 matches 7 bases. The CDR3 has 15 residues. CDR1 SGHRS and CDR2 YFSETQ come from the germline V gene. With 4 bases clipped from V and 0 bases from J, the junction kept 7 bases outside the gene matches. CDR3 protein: CASSVSGLSSYEQYF. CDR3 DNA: TGCGCCAGCAGCGTTAGCGGGCTTAGCTCCTACGAGCAGTACTTC.

The CDR3, as DNA: TGTGCCAGCAGCTTAGTTGGGCAGGGGGCCCACAATGAGCAGTTCTTC. This sequence encodes CASSLVGQGAHNEQFF. The rearrangement joins TRBV11-2 to TRBJ2-1; 8 bases are a match to TRBD1. Per germline, CDR1 SGHAT and CDR2 FQNNGV. V was clipped by 1 base and J by 5 bases; unmatched bases: 7. This CDR3 spans 16 amino acids.

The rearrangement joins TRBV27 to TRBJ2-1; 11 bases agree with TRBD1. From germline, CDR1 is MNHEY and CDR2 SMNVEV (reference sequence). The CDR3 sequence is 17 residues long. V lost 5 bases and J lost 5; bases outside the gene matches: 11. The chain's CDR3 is CASSLGQGAGFNNEQFF. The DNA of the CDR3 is TGTGCCAGCAGTCTCGGACAGGGGGCTGGTTTTAACAATGAGCAGTTCTTC.

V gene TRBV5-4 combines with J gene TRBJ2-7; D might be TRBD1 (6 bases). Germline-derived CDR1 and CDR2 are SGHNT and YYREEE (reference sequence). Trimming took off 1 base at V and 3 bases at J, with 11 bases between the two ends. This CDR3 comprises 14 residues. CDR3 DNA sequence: TGTGCCAGCAGCTTGCCCGGACAGTTCTACGAGCAGTACTTC. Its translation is CASSLPGQFYEQYF.

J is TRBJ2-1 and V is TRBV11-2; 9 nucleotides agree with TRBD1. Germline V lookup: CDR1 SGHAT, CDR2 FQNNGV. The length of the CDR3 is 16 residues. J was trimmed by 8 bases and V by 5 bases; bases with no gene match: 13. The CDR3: CASSPGRGQGKDEQFF. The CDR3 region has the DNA TGTGCCAGCAGCCCGGGCCGGGGACAGGGTAAGGATGAGCAGTTCTTC.

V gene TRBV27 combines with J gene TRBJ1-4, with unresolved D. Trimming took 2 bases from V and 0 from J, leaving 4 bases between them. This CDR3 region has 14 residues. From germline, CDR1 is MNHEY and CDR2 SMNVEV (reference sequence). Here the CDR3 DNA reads TGTGCCAGCAGTTTACTTGCAACTAATGAAAAACTGTTTTTT. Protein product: CASSLLATNEKLFF.

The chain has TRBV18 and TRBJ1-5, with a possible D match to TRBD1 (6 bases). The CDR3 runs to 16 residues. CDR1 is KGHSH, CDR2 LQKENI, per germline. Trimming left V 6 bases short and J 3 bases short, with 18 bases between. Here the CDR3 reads CASSPGQGLSNQPQHF. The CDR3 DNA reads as TGTGCCAGCTCCCCGGGTCAGGGGCTTTCCAATCAGCCCCAGCATTTT.

The CDR3 sequence: CASSLGAGGGLYEQYF. For the CDR3, the DNA is TGTGCCAGCAGCTTAGGGGCGGGAGGGGGGCTCTACGAGCAGTACTTC. The chain recombines TRBV7-8 with TRBJ2-7, with 9 nucleotides matching TRBD2. Germline values: CDR1 SGHVS, CDR2 FQNEAQ. V was clipped by 1 base and J by 3 bases; unmatched bases: 7. This CDR3 is 16 amino acids long. The complete variable domain, with remaining parts taken from reference TRBV7-8 and TRBJ2-7, reads GAGVSQSPRYKVAKRGQDVALRCDPISGHVSLFWYQQALGQGPEFLTYFQNEAQLDKSGLPSDRFFAERPEGSVSTLKIQRTQQEDSAVYLCASSLGAGGGLYEQYFGPGTRLTVT.

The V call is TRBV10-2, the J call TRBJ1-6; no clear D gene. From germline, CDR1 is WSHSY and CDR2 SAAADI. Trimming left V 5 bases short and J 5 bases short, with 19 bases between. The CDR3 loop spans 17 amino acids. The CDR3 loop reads CASSRSAERSHNSPLHF. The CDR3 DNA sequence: TGCGCCAGCAGTCGGTCAGCTGAGAGGTCTCATAATTCACCCCTCCACTTT.

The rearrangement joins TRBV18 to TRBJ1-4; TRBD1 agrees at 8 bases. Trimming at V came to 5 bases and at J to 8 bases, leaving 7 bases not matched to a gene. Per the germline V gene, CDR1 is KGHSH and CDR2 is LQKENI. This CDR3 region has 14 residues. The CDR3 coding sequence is TGTGCCAGCTCATCCGACAGGGGTCGCGAAAAACTGTTTTTT. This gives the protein CASSSDRGREKLFF. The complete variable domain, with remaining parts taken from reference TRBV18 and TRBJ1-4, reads NAGVMQNPRHLVRRRGQEARLRCSPMKGHSHVYWYRQLPEEGLKFMVYLQKENIIDESGMPKERFSAEFPKEGPSILRIQQVVRGDSAAYFCASSSDRGREKLFFGSGTQLSVL.

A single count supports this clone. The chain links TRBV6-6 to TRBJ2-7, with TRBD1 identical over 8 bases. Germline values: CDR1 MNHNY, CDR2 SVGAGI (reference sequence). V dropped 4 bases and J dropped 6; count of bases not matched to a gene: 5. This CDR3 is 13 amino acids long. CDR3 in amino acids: CASSSGQGGEQYV. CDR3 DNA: TGTGCCAGCAGTTCCGGACAGGGCGGCGAGCAGTACGTC.

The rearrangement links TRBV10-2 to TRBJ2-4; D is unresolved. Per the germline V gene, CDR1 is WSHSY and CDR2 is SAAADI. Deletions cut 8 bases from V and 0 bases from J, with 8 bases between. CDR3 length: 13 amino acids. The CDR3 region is CASLPLAKNIQYF. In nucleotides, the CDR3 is TGCGCCAGCCTCCCTCTAGCCAAAAACATTCAGTACTTC.

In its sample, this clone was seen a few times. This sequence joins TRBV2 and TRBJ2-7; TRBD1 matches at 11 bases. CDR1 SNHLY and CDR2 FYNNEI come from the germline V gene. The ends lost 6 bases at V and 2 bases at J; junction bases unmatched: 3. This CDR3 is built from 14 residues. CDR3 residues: CASRAGQGAYEQYF. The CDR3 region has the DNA TGTGCCAGCAGGGCGGGACAGGGGGCCTACGAGCAGTACTTC.